Shown below are 14 T cell receptor beta chains from a single sample sequenced in a study of blood T cell repertoires in COVID-19. Assay: immunoSEQ multiplex PCR; the TCRdb copy retains only in-frame clones and omits some. The sample lists roughly 95,000 clones, about 80% occurring once. The sample consisted of peripheral blood. All receptors derive from a man aged 55 to 70 with acute or convalescent COVID-19.

This chain connects TRBV9 to TRBJ2-1; D is undetermined. The CDR3 spans 13 residues. The germline V and J ends were trimmed by 0 bases and 14 bases, with 15 bases remaining between them. Germline lookup yields CDR1 SGDLS and CDR2 YYNGEE. For the CDR3, the DNA is TGTGCCAGCAGCGTAGGGGTGTCCGGTACAGAGTTCTTC. Its protein product is CASSVGVSGTEFF.

The chain carries TRBV6-5 and TRBJ2-7; D gene uncertain. The CDR3 is 12 residues long. CDR1 is MNHEY, CDR2 SVGAGI, per germline. The V and J ends lost 8 bases and 2 bases respectively, with 10 bases between them. In nucleotides, the CDR3 is TGTGCCAGCGTGTCGACAACCTACGAGCAGTACTTC. It yields the protein CASVSTTYEQYF.

V is TRBV6-5 and J is TRBJ2-2, with 10 bases aligning to TRBD1. Germline-derived CDR1 and CDR2 are MNHEY and SVGAGI. This CDR3 has 15 amino acids. V shed 2 bases, J shed 7 bases, and the junction held 4 bases outside the gene matches. CDR3 sequence reads: CASSYEGQGIGELFF. DNA of the CDR3: TGTGCCAGCAGTTACGAGGGACAGGGGATCGGGGAGCTGTTTTTT.

The chain is built from TRBV5-1 and TRBJ2-3; 14 bases agree with TRBD2. The CDR3 sequence is 15 residues long. Germline V gene sequence: CDR1 SGHRS, CDR2 YFSETQ. V shed 4 bases, J shed 5 bases, and the junction held 3 bases outside the gene matches. Here the CDR3 reads CASSAGTSGRDTQYF. The DNA of the CDR3 is TGCGCCAGCAGCGCCGGGACTAGCGGGAGAGATACGCAGTATTTT.

The rearrangement links TRBV5-4 to TRBJ2-1; 9 nucleotides line up with TRBD2. The CDR3 is made up of 15 amino acids. V trimming: 4 bases; J trimming: 6 bases; junction bases outside the gene matches: 8. Germline assignment: CDR1 SGHNT and CDR2 YYREEE (reference sequence). This CDR3 reads CASSLIAGDLNEQFF. Here the CDR3 DNA reads TGTGCCAGCAGCCTCATAGCGGGGGACCTCAATGAGCAGTTCTTC.

This clone was found once. This chain uses TRBV19 with TRBJ2-2; perhaps TRBD1 as D (5 bases). CDR1 and CDR2 (germline): LNHDA, SQIVND (reference sequence). Trimming stripped 6 bases from V and 0 bases from J, with 11 bases between. The CDR3 consists of 15 residues. The CDR3 DNA reads as TGTGCCAGTAGGACAGTAAACGCGAACACCGGGGAGCTGTTTTTT. Residues: CASRTVNANTGELFF.

V is TRBV7-6 and J is TRBJ2-3, with 8 bases aligning to TRBD2. Trimming at V came to 3 bases and at J to 8 bases, leaving 13 bases not matched to a gene. Germline CDR1 reads SGHVS; CDR2 reads FNYEAQ. The CDR3 runs 16 residues. CDR3: CASSLVPAGDVVTQYF. CDR3 nucleotide sequence: TGTGCCAGCAGCTTGGTTCCAGCGGGGGATGTAGTTACGCAGTATTTT. Full variable domain (missing parts from reference TRBV7-6 and TRBJ2-3): GAGVSQSPRYKVTKRGQDVALRCDPISGHVSLYWYRQALGQGPEFLTYFNYEAQQDKSGLPNDRFSAERPEGSISTLTIQRTEQRDSAMYRCASSLVPAGDVVTQYFGPGTRLTVL.

This rearrangement joins TRBV5-6 to TRBJ2-3, with 13 positions matching TRBD2. V lost 3 bases to trimming and J lost 5 bases; unmatched junction nucleotides: 6. This CDR3 is 16 amino acids long. In germline, CDR1 is SGHDT, CDR2 YYEEEE. The CDR3 DNA sequence: TGTGCCAGCAGCTCCATACTAGCGGGAGGGCAAGATACGCAGTATTTT. Translation: CASSSILAGGQDTQYF.

The chain recombines TRBV7-9 with TRBJ2-5; 7 positions match TRBD1. The germline gives CDR1 SEHNR, CDR2 FQNEAQ (reference sequence). V was pared by 4 bases and J by 5 bases, with 10 bases of the junction left unmatched. This CDR3 has 15 amino acids. The CDR3 region is CASSWIYRGSETQYF. Here the CDR3 DNA reads TGTGCCAGCAGCTGGATTTACAGGGGTTCGGAGACCCAGTACTTC.

This rearrangement joins TRBV4-1 to TRBJ2-3; 9 nucleotides align to TRBD2. Germline V gene lookup returns CDR1 MGHRA and CDR2 YSYEKL. Losses at the gene ends were 4 bases for V and 5 bases for J; bases not matched to a gene: 16. The CDR3 length is 18 residues. The CDR3: CASSPTLAGGGSGDTQYF. CDR3 sequence (DNA): TGCGCCAGCAGCCCAACTTTGGCGGGAGGGGGTTCGGGAGATACGCAGTATTTT.

DNA of the CDR3: TGTGCCAGCAGCTTGGTGGGGGTGGGGACAGGGATAAATGAGCAGTTCTTC. This codes for CASSLVGVGTGINEQFF. J is TRBJ2-1 and V is TRBV5-6, with TRBD1 matching 9 bases. The germline gives CDR1 SGHDT, CDR2 YYEEEE. The CDR3 extends over 17 amino acids. V was pared by 0 bases and J by 7 bases, with 11 bases of the junction left unmatched.

This chain connects TRBV12-5 to TRBJ2-7, with 7 positions matching TRBD1. Germline V gene sequence: CDR1 LGHNT, CDR2 FRNRAP. V was pared by 2 bases and J by 3 bases, with 7 bases of the junction left unmatched. There are 15 residues in the CDR3. CDR3 in DNA: TGTGCTAGTGGTTTGCCGGACAGGATTTTCTACGAGCAGTACTTC. Translating gives CASGLPDRIFYEQYF.

The genes are TRBV7-8 and TRBJ2-2; a possible D gene is TRBD1 (7 bases). V was trimmed by 2 bases and J by 5 bases, leaving 15 bases between them. The CDR3 is 16 amino acids. Germline V CDR1 and CDR2: SGHVS, FQNEAQ. The CDR3 DNA reads TGTGCCAGCAGCTTATCGATCCAGGGGGGAACCGGGGAGCTGTTTTTT. It encodes CASSLSIQGGTGELFF.

The J gene is TRBJ1-1, the V gene TRBV3-1 (or the pseudogene TRBV3-2), with TRBD1 matching over 9 bases. V shed 4 bases and J 0 bases; nucleotides not matched to a gene: 6. There are 16 residues in the CDR3. Per the germline V gene, CDR1 is LGHDT and CDR2 is YNNKEL (reference sequence). For the CDR3, the DNA is TGTGCCAGCAGCCCGGGACAGGGACTGATGAACACTGAAGCTTTCTTT. Protein product: CASSPGQGLMNTEAFF.